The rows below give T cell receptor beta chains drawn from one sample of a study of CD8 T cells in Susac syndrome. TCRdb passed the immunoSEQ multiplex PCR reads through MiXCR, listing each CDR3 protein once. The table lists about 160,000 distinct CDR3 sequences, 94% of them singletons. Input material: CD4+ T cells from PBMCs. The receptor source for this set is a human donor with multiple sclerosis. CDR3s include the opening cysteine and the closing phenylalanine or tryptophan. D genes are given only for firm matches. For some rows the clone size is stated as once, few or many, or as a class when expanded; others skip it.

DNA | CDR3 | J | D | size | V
TGTGCCACTGGGACGGGACTAGCGGATTACGAGCAGTACTTC | CATGTGLADYEQYF | TRBJ2-7 | TRBD2 | - | TRBV10-3
TGCGCCAGCAGCGCAAGACAGGGGTCGGGCGAAAAACTGTTTTTT | CASSARQGSGEKLFF | TRBJ1-4 | TRBD1 | once | TRBV5-1
TGTGCCAGCAGTGAAGCTTTAGCAGGGGGGTTCAATCAGCCCCAGCATTTT | CASSEALAGGFNQPQHF | TRBJ1-5 | TRBD1 | - | TRBV6-1
TGTGCCAGCAGTGAACTTCGATTATTGCCCGCCCTCCCAAGGGGGAGGGCCCAGAGTTACGAGCAGTACTTC | CASSELRLLPALPRGRAQSYEQYF | TRBJ2-7 | - | once | TRBV25-1
TGCAGCGTTGTTGAGGGGTCTGGGGCCAACGTCCTGACTTTC | CSVVEGSGANVLTF | TRBJ2-6 | - | - | TRBV29-1
TGCGCCAGCAGCCAAGAACGGGGTGCAGGGGCCAACGTCCTGACTTTC | CASSQERGAGANVLTF | TRBJ2-6 | - | - | TRBV4-1
TGTGCCAGCACCAAGCTCGGACAGGGAGGCACCGGGGAGCTGTTTTTT | CASTKLGQGGTGELFF | TRBJ2-2 | TRBD1 | - | TRBV12-3/TRBV12-4
TGTGCCAGCAGCCGTGACAGGCAAAGTGGGATTCAGTACTTC | CASSRDRQSGIQYF | TRBJ2-4 | - | - | TRBV12-3/TRBV12-4
TGTGCCAGCAGCCTCAGGAGGACTGAAGCTTTCTTT | CASSLRRTEAFF | TRBJ1-1 | - | - | TRBV3-1
TGTGCCAGCAGCGCCTCCTGGACAGTAGGACTCTACGAGCAGTACTTC | CASSASWTVGLYEQYF | TRBJ2-7 | - | once | TRBV9
TGTGCCAGCAGCAAGGGACAGGGGGAAAACATTCAGTACTTC | CASSKGQGENIQYF | TRBJ2-4 | TRBD1 | - | TRBV6-5
TGTGCCAGCATCCTAGCGGGATCGCACAATGAGCAGTTCTTC | CASILAGSHNEQFF | TRBJ2-1 | TRBD2 | - | TRBV12-3/TRBV12-4
TGTGCCAGCAGTTTAGCGCTCGAGGGGGCGCGTGGCACCGGGGAGCTGTTTTTT | CASSLALEGARGTGELFF | TRBJ2-2 | TRBD1 | - | TRBV12-3/TRBV12-4
TGCGCCAGCAGCTCTACCGGGACTAGCGCGTACAATGAGCAGTTCTTC | CASSSTGTSAYNEQFF | TRBJ2-1 | TRBD2 | - | TRBV5-1
TGTGCCACCAGTGACACGGGGGCTAGCGGATTCTCGGATACGCAGTATTTT | CATSDTGASGFSDTQYF | TRBJ2-3 | - | - | TRBV24-1
TGTGCCAGCACCCGCGCGGCGGGAGGTGGCTACGAGCAGTACTTC | CASTRAAGGGYEQYF | TRBJ2-7 | TRBD2 | - | TRBV3-1
TGTGCCAGCAGCCAATCGGCGGCCGCGGGCATTCAGTACTTC | CASSQSAAAGIQYF | TRBJ2-4 | - | - | TRBV16
TGTGCCAGCAGCCGGGGACAGGTCTCTAACTATGGCTACACCTTC | CASSRGQVSNYGYTF | TRBJ1-2 | TRBD1 | - | TRBV3-1
TGTGCCAGCAGCGTAGAGTGGGACAGGGTGTACGAGCAGTACTTC | CASSVEWDRVYEQYF | TRBJ2-7 | TRBD1 | - | TRBV9
TGTGCCAGCAGTGGACAGGGAGAGACCCAGTACTTC | CASSGQGETQYF | TRBJ2-5 | TRBD1 | few | TRBV7-9
TGCAGTGCTAGAGGGAGCTCCTACGAGCAGTACTTC | CSARGSSYEQYF | TRBJ2-7 | - | once | TRBV20-1
TGCAGTGCTAGACCCAGGAGGGCAGAATCCACAGATACGCAGTATTTT | CSARPRRAESTDTQYF | TRBJ2-3 | - | - | TRBV20-1
TGTGCCAGCAGTTTAGAGGCAGGCGACACTGAAGCTTTCTTT | CASSLEAGDTEAFF | TRBJ1-1 | - | - | TRBV12-3/TRBV12-4
TGTGCCAGCAGCGTATCTGCGGGACCTCCCCTCGAGCAGTACTTC | CASSVSAGPPLEQYF | TRBJ2-7 | - | - | TRBV9
TGTGCCAGCGGATTGGGTCCCTACGAGCAGTACTTC | CASGLGPYEQYF | TRBJ2-7 | - | once | TRBV7-6
TGTGCCAGCTCACCAGGGGGGGATCAGCCCCAGCATTTT | CASSPGGDQPQHF | TRBJ1-5 | - | - | TRBV18
TGTGCCAGCAGCGGAACCGGGGAGCTGTTTTTT | CASSGTGELFF | TRBJ2-2 | - | - | TRBV7-9
TGTGCCAGCTCACCCTACCTACAGAGCAGCTCCTACGAGCAGTACTTC | CASSPYLQSSSYEQYF | TRBJ2-7 | - | - | TRBV18
TGTGCCTGGAGTGTACCCGTCCTGCTTGGACAGGGGTATCAGCCCCAGCATTTT | CAWSVPVLLGQGYQPQHF | TRBJ1-5 | TRBD1 | - | TRBV30
TGTGCCAGCAGCTCTTCGGGACTGATTTACGAGCAGTACTTC | CASSSSGLIYEQYF | TRBJ2-7 | - | - | TRBV5-6
TGTGCCAGCAGCTTAGATGGGGCGGGAGGGCCCCTGGATACGCAGTATTTT | CASSLDGAGGPLDTQYF | TRBJ2-3 | TRBD2 | - | TRBV11-2
TGTGCCAGCAGCCAAGCAGCCGGGACAGGTACCCACGAGCAGTACTTC | CASSQAAGTGTHEQYF | TRBJ2-7 | TRBD1 | - | TRBV3-1
TGTGCCAGCTGTGAGGGGATGAACACTGAAGCTTTCTTT | CASCEGMNTEAFF | TRBJ1-1 | - | - | TRBV6-1
TGTGCCAGCTCACCAGGGTCCCCCCTTGGCGAGCAGTACTTC | CASSPGSPLGEQYF | TRBJ2-7 | - | - | TRBV18
TGTGCCAGCAGCGCCGGGACTACCTATGAGCAGTTCTTC | CASSAGTTYEQFF | TRBJ2-1 | TRBD2 | - | TRBV5-4
TGTGCCAGCTCCCGGGGGGGTAGTGAAAAACTGTTTTTT | CASSRGGSEKLFF | TRBJ1-4 | - | - | TRBV6-5
TGTGCCAGCGCCCAGGGTGAGACCCAGTACTTC | CASAQGETQYF | TRBJ2-5 | - | once | TRBV7-2
TGTGCCAGCTCACCCCGGGATGCTAATGAAAAACTGTTTTTT | CASSPRDANEKLFF | TRBJ1-4 | - | - | TRBV18
TGTGCCAGCAGATCAGGGGGATTCTCTGGAAACACCATATATTTT | CASRSGGFSGNTIYF | TRBJ1-3 | TRBD1 | - | TRBV27
TGCAGTGCTTCGGGGGGTAGCACTGAAGCTTTCTTT | CSASGGSTEAFF | TRBJ1-1 | - | - | TRBV20-1
TGCGCCAGCAGCCAAGTTCCCACAGGGGGTAGCTACGAGCAGTACTTC | CASSQVPTGGSYEQYF | TRBJ2-7 | TRBD1 | once | TRBV4-3
TGCAGCGCTCTAAGCAGGGTGCGAAGCTATGGCTACACCTTC | CSALSRVRSYGYTF | TRBJ1-2 | - | - | TRBV29-1
TGTGCCAGCAGCCAAGGGCCCGGGACTAGCGGCACCGGGGAGCTGTTTTTT | CASSQGPGTSGTGELFF | TRBJ2-2 | TRBD2 | - | TRBV4-2
TGTGCCAGCAGTTCCGCTAGCGGGAGGTCCTACACCGGGGAGCTGTTTTTT | CASSSASGRSYTGELFF | TRBJ2-2 | TRBD2 | - | TRBV12-3/TRBV12-4
TGTGCCAGCAGCTTAGATGGACTAGCGGGAGCGATTGAGCAGTTCTTC | CASSLDGLAGAIEQFF | TRBJ2-1 | TRBD2 | - | TRBV7-2
TGTGCCAGCAGTTTAACGGAGGGAACTGAAGCTTTCTTT | CASSLTEGTEAFF | TRBJ1-1 | - | - | TRBV12-3/TRBV12-4
TGTGCCAGTAGTATTGACCCGGGCAGGCACACCGGGGAGCTGTTTTTT | CASSIDPGRHTGELFF | TRBJ2-2 | - | - | TRBV19
TGTGCCAGCAGTGATGGCAGGGGGAACACTGAAGCTTTCTTT | CASSDGRGNTEAFF | TRBJ1-1 | - | - | TRBV6-4